A single sample gave rise to the 25 T cell receptor beta chains below, sequenced in a study of CD8 T cells in ankylosing spondylitis (dated by TCRdb to 2017 to 2019). Receptors were amplified or captured by 5' RACE. Reads for this sample came from an Illumina HiSeq 2500. TCRdb reprocessed the public reads (quality trimming at Q25 with fastp, clone calling with MiXCR) and kept in-frame beta chains. Here each entry gathers all rows of one CDR3 protein and keeps the most common genes and DNA. In this sample the table shows 350,000 or so distinct CDR3 sequences, 14% to 15% of which occur a single time. The top ten clonotypes cover roughly 0.99% of the sample. Sequenced input: blood, either unsorted or a sorted T cell fraction (not recorded which). The source is a male donor with ankylosing spondylitis or in good health (not recorded which).

The V gene is TRBV4-1, the J gene TRBJ2-3; no reliable D call. V was shortened by 4 bases and J by 5 bases, with 10 bases between the two germline ends. Germline lookup yields CDR1 MGHRA and CDR2 YSYEKL. The CDR3 spans 13 residues. CDR3 loop: CASSPLGRDTQYF. The CDR3 DNA follows: TGCGCCAGCAGCCCGCTAGGAAGAGATACGCAGTATTTT.

The chain has TRBV15 and TRBJ2-7; D is ambiguous. The CDR3 has 17 residues. V dropped 1 base and J dropped 0 bases, with 16 bases sitting between them. Germline-derived CDR1 and CDR2 are LNHNV and YYDKDF (reference sequence). This chain's CDR3 is CATSRGAFSPYSYEQYF. The CDR3 region has the DNA TGTGCCACCAGCAGAGGAGCGTTCTCACCTTACTCCTACGAGCAGTACTTC.

This clonotype was detected a few times. The chain joins TRBV30 to TRBJ2-3, with TRBD1 as a possible D gene (7 bases). V was pared by 2 bases and J by 10 bases, with 16 bases between. Germline CDR1 is GTSNPN and CDR2 is SVGIG (reference sequence). The CDR3 has 13 amino acids. Written as DNA, the CDR3 is TGTGCCTGGAGTCTGGACAGGACTATGGCGCAGTATTTT. This encodes CAWSLDRTMAQYF.

This clonotype was observed a handful of times. This chain uses TRBV7-9 with TRBJ2-1; no definite D call. Per the germline V gene, CDR1 is SEHNR and CDR2 is FQNEAQ (reference sequence). The CDR3 length is 14 residues. V lost 5 bases, J lost 4 bases, and 12 bases lay in between. The CDR3 DNA reads TGTGCCAGCAGCCCGGGTAACAGATACAATGAGCAGTTCTTC. It is translated as CASSPGNRYNEQFF.

This clonotype has just a few counts. V is TRBV6-1 and J is TRBJ1-1; 7 nucleotides line up with TRBD1. The CDR3 is 14 residues long. Trimming at V came to 6 bases and at J to 3 bases, leaving 7 bases not matched to a gene. The germline V gene has CDR1 MNHNS and CDR2 SASEGT. This chain's CDR3 is CASSPQGRDTEAFF. CDR3 DNA: TGTGCCAGCAGCCCACAGGGGAGGGACACTGAAGCTTTCTTT.

The chain recombines TRBV4-1 with TRBJ2-6; a possible D gene is TRBD2 (6 bases). This CDR3 spans 18 amino acids. The germline V gene has CDR1 MGHRA and CDR2 YSYEKL. Trimming stripped 3 bases from V and 1 base from J, with 16 bases between. Written as DNA, the CDR3 is TGCGCCAGCAGCCACCCTCCCGGGGGAAGTTCTGGGGCCAACGTCCTGACTTTC. Its protein is CASSHPPGGSSGANVLTF.

In DNA form, the CDR3 reads TGTGCCAGCAGCGAGGGAAGGGGACTAGCGAGTGGCACAGATACGCAGTATTTT. As protein: CASSEGRGLASGTDTQYF. J is TRBJ2-3 and V is TRBV9; 10 bases line up with TRBD2. Unmatched junction bases numbered 11, after V lost 3 bases and J lost 1 base. The CDR3 sequence is 18 residues long. Germline assignment: CDR1 SGDLS and CDR2 YYNGEE.

CDR3 in DNA: TGCGCCAGCAGCGAATCGACCCAAAATAATTCACCCCTCCACTTT. This sequence encodes CASSESTQNNSPLHF. V usage is TRBV5-1 and J usage is TRBJ1-6; D not resolved. The germline gives CDR1 SGHRS, CDR2 YFSETQ. This CDR3 is built from 15 residues. V was shortened by 4 bases and J by 5 bases, with 13 bases between the two germline ends.

The gene calls are TRBV5-6 and TRBJ2-1; D is unresolved. The V gene's germline CDR1 is SGHDT and CDR2 YYEEEE. This CDR3 is 15 amino acids long. V shed 2 bases and J shed 0 bases, with 9 bases lying between them. CDR3 loop: CASSLDWRSYNEQFF. The DNA of the CDR3 is TGTGCCAGCAGCTTAGACTGGCGCTCCTACAATGAGCAGTTCTTC.

Ten or more counts support this clonotype. The chain links TRBV12-3 or TRBV12-4 to TRBJ2-1, with D tentatively TRBD1 (6 bases). Trimming cost V 6 bases and J 4 bases, with 13 bases left between them. This CDR3 comprises 14 residues. This chain's CDR3 is CASSAMQGYNEQFF. The CDR3 nucleotides are TGTGCCAGCAGCGCCATGCAGGGGTACAATGAGCAGTTCTTC.

A few counts support this clonotype. J is TRBJ2-3 and V is TRBV11-2, with 12 bases fitting TRBD2. The V gene's germline CDR1 is SGHAT and CDR2 FQNNGV. This CDR3 contains 15 residues. CDR3 coding DNA: TGTGCTAGCGGCGGACTAGCGGGACCCACAGATACGCAGTATTTT. Its protein product is CASGGLAGPTDTQYF.

In this sample, this clonotype turned up a few times. One end of the junction is discordant with germline, which a read error may explain. The gene calls are TRBV10-3 and TRBJ2-7; 10 bases line up with TRBD2. The CDR3 totals 16 residues. CDR1 and CDR2 from the germline V gene are ENHRY and SYGVKD. The CDR3 reads CAISQSLAGVSYEQYF. The DNA of the CDR3 is TGTGCCATCAGTCAGTCTCTAGCGGGGGTATCCTACGAGCAGTACTTC.

The chain carries TRBV3-1 and TRBJ2-1; D assignment may be TRBD1 or TRBD2 (6 bases each). Germline loops: CDR1 LGHDT, CDR2 YNNKEL (reference sequence). V gave up 3 bases and J gave up 1 base, with 13 bases separating them. CDR3 size: 16 residues. The CDR3 loop is CASSQTRRGSYNEQFF. The CDR3, as DNA: TGTGCCAGCAGCCAGACTAGGAGGGGGTCCTACAATGAGCAGTTCTTC.

The V and J genes are TRBV15 and TRBJ1-2; no definite D call. This CDR3 is 13 amino acids long. In germline, CDR1 is LNHNV, CDR2 YYDKDF (reference sequence). V lost 5 bases and J 8 bases, leaving 15 bases between the germline ends. The CDR3 coding sequence is TGTGCCACCAGCTACGGGTCCCAGGCGGGCTACACCTTC. Translating gives CATSYGSQAGYTF.

In this sample, this clonotype turned up a few times. The chain uses TRBV14 and TRBJ1-1, with D tentatively TRBD1 (5 bases). Looked up from germline, CDR1 is SGHDN and CDR2 is FVKESK. This CDR3 spans 15 amino acids. The V and J ends lost 0 bases and 1 base respectively, with 9 bases between them. The CDR3 DNA sequence: TGTGCCAGCAGCCAAGATTATGGGACGAACACTGAAGCTTTCTTT. This gives the protein CASSQDYGTNTEAFF.

The table lists this clonotype with a few counts. This chain connects TRBV20-1 to TRBJ2-3; D is possibly TRBD2 (7 bases). V dropped 1 base and J dropped 5 bases, with 10 bases sitting between them. CDR3 length equals 13 residues. Germline lookup yields CDR1 DFQATT and CDR2 SNEGSKA (reference sequence). The CDR3 loop is CSARGAGQDTQYF. The CDR3 nucleotides read TGCAGTGCTAGAGGAGCGGGACAAGATACGCAGTATTTT.

The chain joins TRBV6-2 or TRBV6-3 to TRBJ2-5; no clear D. CDR1 and CDR2 (germline): MNHEY, SVGEGT. Trimming removed 4 bases from V and 9 bases from J, with 12 bases in between. This CDR3 is 12 amino acids long. CDR3 sequence (DNA): TGTGCCAGCAGTTTGGACGCCGCGCCCCAGTACTTC. Its translation: CASSLDAAPQYF.

The J gene is TRBJ2-4, the V gene TRBV29-1, with 8 bases matching TRBD1. The CDR3 has 15 residues. Unmatched junction bases numbered 6, after V lost 3 bases and J lost 2 bases. Germline V lookup: CDR1 SQVTM, CDR2 ANQGSEA. The CDR3: CSVDSRTGSKNIQYF. The CDR3, as DNA: TGCAGCGTTGATTCCAGGACAGGGTCCAAAAACATTCAGTACTTC.

This clonotype was picked up a small number of times. The chain couples TRBV6-4 to TRBJ1-1; D might be TRBD1 (5 bases). The CDR3 contains 16 residues. Germline lookup yields CDR1 MRHNA and CDR2 SNTAGT. Trimming took off 4 bases at V and 1 base at J, with 16 bases between the two ends. The CDR3 DNA is TGTGCCAGCAGTGCCTTACCCGGGACGGCGAACACTGAAGCTTTCTTT. It yields the protein CASSALPGTANTEAFF.

This clonotype was seen a few times. The CDR3 sequence: CATKRDGTDTQYF. The CDR3 nucleotides read TGTGCCACCAAACGCGATGGCACAGATACGCAGTATTTT. The rearrangement joins TRBV15 to TRBJ2-3; no clear D. Trimming removed 7 bases at V and 1 base at J, with 9 bases between. In germline, CDR1 is LNHNV, CDR2 YYDKDF (reference sequence). The CDR3 totals 13 residues. The complete variable domain, with remaining parts taken from reference TRBV15 and TRBJ2-3, reads DAMVIQNPRYQVTQFGKPVTLSCSQTLNHNVMYWYQQKSSQAPKLLFHYYDKDFNNEADTPDNFQSRRPNTSFCFLDIRSPGLGDTAMYLCATKRDGTDTQYFGPGTRLTVL.

The CDR3 loop is CASRGTGVWREAFF. The CDR3 nucleotides are TGTGCCAGCAGGGGGACAGGGGTGTGGCGTGAAGCTTTCTTT. The chain carries TRBV6-1 and TRBJ1-1; 10 bases match TRBD1. This CDR3 contains 14 residues. Germline-derived CDR1 and CDR2 are MNHNS and SASEGT. The trim removed 6 bases at V and 7 bases at J, leaving 8 bases unmatched.

This clonotype was observed many times. The rearrangement links TRBV20-1 to TRBJ2-5; D is perhaps TRBD1 or TRBD2 (7 bases each). Trimming removed 2 bases from V and 5 bases from J, with 12 bases in between. Looked up from germline, CDR1 is DFQATT and CDR2 is SNEGSKA (reference sequence). The CDR3 length is 13 residues. For the CDR3, the DNA is TGCAGTGCTAGACAGGGGGGGGGCGAGACCCAGTACTTC. Protein: CSARQGGGETQYF.

The rearrangement joins TRBV3-1 to TRBJ2-1; 13 nucleotides match TRBD2. Looked up from germline, CDR1 is LGHDT and CDR2 is YNNKEL (reference sequence). Trimming cost V 1 base and J 7 bases; bases outside gene matches: 1. The CDR3 covers 15 residues. The CDR3 DNA follows: TGTGCCAGCAGCCAAGGGACTAGCGGGAGAAATGAGCAGTTCTTC. Its translation is CASSQGTSGRNEQFF.

This clonotype was seen a few times. It may be a read error: a sequence one base away is much more abundant. The chain uses TRBV5-6 and TRBJ2-3; the D is unclear. The CDR3 totals 11 residues. Germline lookup yields CDR1 SGHDT and CDR2 YYEEEE. V was shortened by 0 bases and J by 6 bases, with 2 bases between the two germline ends. The CDR3, as DNA: TGTGCCAGCAGCTTGGATGATACGCAGTATTTT. This codes for CASSLDDTQYF. The variable domain in full, completed from reference TRBV5-6 and TRBJ2-3, reads DAGVTQSPTHLIKTRGQQVTLRCSPKSGHDTVSWYQQALGQGPQFIFQYYEEEERQRGNFPDRFSGHQFPNYSSELNVNALLLGDSALYLCASSLDDTQYFGPGTRLTVL.

This chain uses TRBV18 with TRBJ1-2, with D possibly matching TRBD1 (6 bases). Germline-derived CDR1 and CDR2 are KGHSH and LQKENI. V lost 0 bases, J lost 0 bases, and 8 bases lay in between. CDR3 length: 15 residues. CDR3 sequence: CASSPPDRSNYGYTF. The CDR3 bases are TGTGCCAGCTCACCACCCGACAGGTCTAACTATGGCTACACCTTC.